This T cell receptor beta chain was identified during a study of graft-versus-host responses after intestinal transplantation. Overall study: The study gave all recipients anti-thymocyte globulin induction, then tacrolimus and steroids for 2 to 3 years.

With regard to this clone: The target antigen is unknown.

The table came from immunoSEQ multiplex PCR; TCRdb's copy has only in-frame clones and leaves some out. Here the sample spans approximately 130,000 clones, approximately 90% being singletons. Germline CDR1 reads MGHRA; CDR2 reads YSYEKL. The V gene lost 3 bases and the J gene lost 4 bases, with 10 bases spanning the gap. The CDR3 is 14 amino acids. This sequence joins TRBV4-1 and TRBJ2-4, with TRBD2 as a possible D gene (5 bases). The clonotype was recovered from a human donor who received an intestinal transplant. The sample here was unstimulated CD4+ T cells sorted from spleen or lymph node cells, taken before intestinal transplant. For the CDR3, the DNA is TGCGCCAGCAGCCAGCCAGCGGAGAAAAACATTCAGTACTTC. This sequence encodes CASSQPAEKNIQYF.